The 20 T cell receptor beta chains below come from one sample, sequenced in a study of low-dose radiotherapy and immunotherapy resistance in tumors. Time point here: before trial treatment. Gene-specific TRAV and TRBV primers were used for first-strand cDNA, covering alpha and beta chains. With a constant-region primer and a V-primer adapter, TCRs were subjected to approximately 20 PCR cycles of amplification. In TCRdb, the reads were re-called with MiXCR into one record per CDR3 protein. Among 35,000 to 50,000 distinct CDR3 sequences listed, around a third were seen once. Source: PBMCs, taken before treatment. The receptors originated from a male donor with gallbladder cancer.

This clonotype was recorded many times. This chain joins TRBV10-2 and TRBJ2-1; TRBD2 might be the D (6 bases). The CDR3 has 17 residues. V lost 0 bases to trimming and J lost 3 bases, with 15 bases between them. The germline V gene encodes CDR1 WSHSY and CDR2 SAAADI. The CDR3 coding sequence is TGCGCCAGCAGTGAGTCGACTGGTAGCGGAGTCTACAATGAGCAGTTCTTC. Protein: CASSESTGSGVYNEQFF.

The chain has TRBV5-6 and TRBJ1-2, with 9 bases lining up with TRBD1. CDR1 is SGHDT and CDR2 is YYEEEE in the germline V gene. The junction had 12 bases not matched to a gene; V was cut back by 4 bases and J by 8 bases. The CDR3 extends over 15 amino acids. The CDR3 is CASSLREQGARGYTF. In nucleotides, the CDR3 is TGTGCCAGCAGCCTCCGGGAACAGGGGGCGAGGGGCTACACCTTC. The full variable domain, completed using reference TRBV5-6 and TRBJ1-2, is DAGVTQSPTHLIKTRGQQVTLRCSPKSGHDTVSWYQQALGQGPQFIFQYYEEEERQRGNFPDRFSGHQFPNYSSELNVNALLLGDSALYLCASSLREQGARGYTFGSGTRLTVV.

J is TRBJ2-3 and V is TRBV9, with TRBD1 as a possible D gene (5 bases). Germline V gene lookup returns CDR1 SGDLS and CDR2 YYNGEE. The length of the CDR3 is 16 residues. V was trimmed by 3 bases and J by 1 base, leaving 15 bases between them. CDR3 residues: CASSADSRPRTDTQYF. CDR3 DNA sequence: TGTGCCAGCAGCGCCGACAGCCGGCCCCGCACAGATACGCAGTATTTT.

The genes are TRBV3-1 and TRBJ1-1; 7 bases align to TRBD1. The CDR3 has 15 amino acids. The germline gives CDR1 LGHDT, CDR2 YNNKEL (reference sequence). V was pared by 0 bases and J by 2 bases, with 3 bases of the junction left unmatched. CDR3: CASSQDGDRNTEAFF. CDR3 nucleotide sequence: TGTGCCAGCAGCCAAGATGGGGACAGAAACACTGAAGCTTTCTTT.

This clonotype showed up many times. The V gene is TRBV11-2, the J gene TRBJ1-6; D is unclear. The V gene's germline CDR1 is SGHAT and CDR2 FQNNGV. The CDR3 has 18 residues. V was cut by 5 bases and J by 0 bases, with 17 bases left in between. The chain's CDR3 is CASSPKVLTSSYNSPLHF. The DNA of the CDR3 is TGTGCCAGCAGCCCAAAGGTTTTGACGAGCTCCTATAATTCACCCCTCCACTTT.

This clonotype was picked up one time. The CDR3 sequence is CASSELETQYF. In DNA form, the CDR3 reads TGTGCCAGCAGTGAATTAGAGACCCAGTACTTC. The rearrangement links TRBV6-6 to TRBJ2-5; D remains unclear. V was cut by 5 bases and J by 4 bases, with 5 bases left in between. CDR3 length: 11 amino acids. The V gene's germline CDR1 is MNHNY and CDR2 SVGAGI (reference sequence).

In this sample, this clonotype turned up many times. This chain joins TRBV7-9 and TRBJ2-2; TRBD2 matches 8 bases. Germline CDR1 is SEHNR and CDR2 is FQNEAQ (reference sequence). The CDR3 runs 16 residues. V was clipped by 4 bases and J by 2 bases; unmatched bases: 6. CDR3 nucleotide sequence: TGTGCCAGCAGCTCCTGGCGGGGGGAAAACACCGGGGAGCTGTTTTTT. This encodes CASSSWRGENTGELFF.

This chain connects TRBV5-1 to TRBJ2-7; the D is unclear. Trimming removed 2 bases at V and 6 bases at J, with 12 bases between. There are 13 residues in the CDR3. The V gene's germline CDR1 is SGHRS and CDR2 YFSETQ. CDR3 sequence reads: CASSFEVVGEQYF. In nucleotides, the CDR3 is TGCGCCAGCAGCTTTGAGGTGGTTGGCGAGCAGTACTTC.

The DNA of the CDR3 is TGTGCCAGCAGTTCCGGGGGGACGGTTGAATCGCAGTTCTTC. It encodes CASSSGGTVESQFF. The rearrangement joins TRBV28 to TRBJ2-1; 7 bases are a match to TRBD2. J gave up 12 bases and V 4 bases, and 12 bases lay outside the gene matches. CDR3 length equals 14 residues. Germline V CDR1 and CDR2: MDHEN, SYDVKM.

This chain joins TRBV10-3 and TRBJ2-7; D might be TRBD2 (6 bases). Germline assignment: CDR1 ENHRY and CDR2 SYGVKD. This CDR3 is built from 14 residues. Deletions cut 2 bases from V and 5 bases from J, with 13 bases between. CDR3 protein: CAISEAGIGHEQYF. In DNA form, the CDR3 reads TGTGCCATCAGTGAGGCGGGAATCGGCCACGAGCAGTACTTC.

Concerning this clonotype itself: A far larger clone is only one base removed, so a read error is likely. The V call is TRBV6-4, the J call TRBJ2-1; no clear D gene. V shed 5 bases and J shed 10 bases, with 24 bases lying between them. CDR3 length: 16 amino acids. CDR1 and CDR2 (germline): MRHNA, SNTAGT. This CDR3 reads CASSSALDTFEREQFF. The CDR3 DNA sequence: TGTGCCAGCAGTTCGGCACTCGACACCTTTGAAAGGGAGCAGTTCTTC.

Comment on this clonotype: Its ends do not fully match the called genes, so a read error is possible. The rearrangement uses TRBV7-8 and TRBJ1-5, with D possibly being TRBD1 (5 bases). This CDR3 spans 15 amino acids. Germline lookup yields CDR1 SGHVS and CDR2 FQNEAQ. The DNA for the CDR3 is TGTGCCAGAAGTTCCCTTCAGAGATCGACAGAGCCCCGGCATTTT. It specifies CARSSLQRSTEPRHF.

The gene calls are TRBV5-1 and TRBJ2-1; D not resolved. The length of the CDR3 is 14 residues. Germline lookup yields CDR1 SGHRS and CDR2 YFSETQ. V was shortened by 4 bases and J by 7 bases, with 15 bases between the two germline ends. CDR3 sequence (DNA): TGCGCCAGCAGCCTTGGGCAACAAAAAAATGAGCAGTTCTTC. Its protein product is CASSLGQQKNEQFF. Together with reference TRBV5-1 and TRBJ2-1, the CDR3 gives the full variable domain: KAGVTQTPRYLIKTRGQQVTLSCSPISGHRSVSWYQQTPGQGLQFLFEYFSETQRNKGNFPGRFSGRQFSNSRSEMNVSTLELGDSALYLCASSLGQQKNEQFFGPGTRLTVL.

The table lists this clonotype with many counts. This rearrangement joins TRBV5-1 to TRBJ2-7; D gene unclear. The germline gives CDR1 SGHRS, CDR2 YFSETQ. The CDR3 consists of 15 residues. With 4 bases removed from V and 3 bases from J, the gap between germline ends came to 17 bases. CDR3 nucleotides: TGCGCCAGCAGCGGTTCCAAGGCTAAGGGCTACGAGCAGTACTTC. It codes for CASSGSKAKGYEQYF.

This clonotype is classed as medium-sized. This chain uses TRBV29-1 with TRBJ2-1; no firm D call. Germline values: CDR1 SQVTM, CDR2 ANQGSEA. The CDR3 length is 11 residues. Trimming left V 4 bases short and J 6 bases short, with 7 bases between. In DNA form, the CDR3 reads TGCAGCGTTGGCCAGATCAATGAGCAGTTCTTC. This codes for CSVGQINEQFF.

This chain uses TRBV5-6 with TRBJ2-5; D perhaps matches TRBD1 (6 bases). The germline gives CDR1 SGHDT, CDR2 YYEEEE. V lost 0 bases and J 2 bases, leaving 14 bases between the germline ends. This CDR3 is 16 amino acids long. This CDR3 is CASSLAATGRQETQYF. The CDR3 coding sequence is TGTGCCAGCAGCTTGGCGGCGACAGGCAGACAAGAGACCCAGTACTTC.

This clonotype is medium-sized by share. This chain joins TRBV6-2 or TRBV6-3 and TRBJ2-4; TRBD2 matches at 15 bases. The CDR3 is 15 residues long. From germline, CDR1 is MNHEY and CDR2 SVGEGT. Trimming at V came to 5 bases and at J to 9 bases, leaving 5 bases not matched to a gene. The CDR3 loop reads CASSDGLAGGGIQYF. The DNA for the CDR3 is TGTGCCAGCAGTGACGGACTAGCGGGAGGGGGCATTCAGTACTTC.

This clonotype showed up many times. J is TRBJ1-5 and V is TRBV7-2; D unresolved. Trimming left V 6 bases short and J 7 bases short, with 16 bases between. Per the germline V gene, CDR1 is SGHTA and CDR2 is FQGNSA. The CDR3 runs 14 residues. The CDR3 protein is CASSSESGHQPQHF. The CDR3 DNA sequence: TGTGCCAGCAGTTCGGAGTCTGGGCACCAGCCCCAGCATTTT.

This clonotype was seen at least ten times. The rearrangement uses TRBV12-3 or TRBV12-4 and TRBJ2-7, with 8 bases aligning to TRBD1. This CDR3 contains 14 residues. V gave up 5 bases and J gave up 7 bases; unmatched junction bases: 10. The CDR3 loop reads CASSVGQGAREQYF. CDR3 sequence (DNA): TGTGCCAGCAGTGTCGGGCAGGGGGCACGAGAGCAGTACTTC.

There are many counts of this clonotype. The chain uses TRBV6-2 or TRBV6-3 and TRBJ2-4; 10 bases are a match to TRBD1. CDR3 size: 15 residues. Per the germline V gene, CDR1 is MNHEY and CDR2 is SVGEGT. V lost 5 bases and J lost 8; bases outside the gene matches: 9. The CDR3 loop reads CASSQPDRGSHIQYF. The CDR3, as DNA: TGTGCCAGCAGTCAACCGGACAGGGGGTCACACATTCAGTACTTC.